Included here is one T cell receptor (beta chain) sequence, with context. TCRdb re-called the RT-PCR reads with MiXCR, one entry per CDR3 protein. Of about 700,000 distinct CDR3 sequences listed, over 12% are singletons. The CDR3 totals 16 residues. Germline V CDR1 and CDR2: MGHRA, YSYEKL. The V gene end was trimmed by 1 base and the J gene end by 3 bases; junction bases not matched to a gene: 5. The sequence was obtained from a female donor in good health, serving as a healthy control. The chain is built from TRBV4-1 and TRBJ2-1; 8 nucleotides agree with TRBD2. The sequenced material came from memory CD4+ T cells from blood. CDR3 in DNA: TGCGCCAGCAGCCAAGCACAGCGGGAGTACTACAATGAGCAGTTCTTC. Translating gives CASSQAQREYYNEQFF.